This passage covers 14 T cell receptor beta chains from one sample sequenced in a study of T cells in localized non-small cell lung cancer. Data came from immunoSEQ multiplex PCR; TCRdb stores just in-frame clones and leaves some out. The sample consists of around 30,000 clones, roughly 78% of them appearing once. The material was peripheral blood, obtained before any cancer treatment. The source of these receptors is a male donor at least 60 years old with stage III squamous cell lung carcinoma.

This clone was recorded once. This chain links TRBV19 with TRBJ1-3; D is uncertain. Per the germline V gene, CDR1 is LNHDA and CDR2 is SQIVND (reference sequence). Trimming took 7 bases from V and 10 from J, leaving 20 bases between them. CDR3 length equals 14 residues. CDR3 in DNA: TGTGCCAGTAACGCGTTCGGACGGGTCTCAACCATATATTTT. Protein sequence: CASNAFGRVSTIYF.

The V and J genes are TRBV2 and TRBJ1-5; TRBD1 agrees at 10 bases. CDR1 is SNHLY and CDR2 is FYNNEI in the germline V gene. The CDR3 runs 15 residues. V shed 6 bases and J 2 bases; nucleotides not matched to a gene: 4. The DNA for the CDR3 is TGTGCCAGCAGGCAGGACAGGGGGGGCAATCAGCCCCAGCATTTT. Its protein is CASRQDRGGNQPQHF.

The chain employs TRBV4-3 and TRBJ2-1; D might be TRBD1 (6 bases). Trimming stripped 0 bases from V and 7 bases from J, with 13 bases between. There are 15 residues in the CDR3. CDR1 LGHNA and CDR2 YSLEER come from the germline V gene. The CDR3 bases are TGCGCCAGCAGCCAAGACAGGGGTTCTTGGAATGAGCAGTTCTTC. This encodes CASSQDRGSWNEQFF.

This clone occurred once. V usage is TRBV6-6 and J usage is TRBJ2-7, with 9 bases aligning to TRBD1. The CDR3 is 15 residues long. V shed 5 bases and J 3 bases; nucleotides not matched to a gene: 8. Per the germline V gene, CDR1 is MNHNY and CDR2 is SVGAGI (reference sequence). This CDR3 reads CASSLVGTGFYEQYF. CDR3 nucleotides: TGTGCCAGCAGTCTAGTGGGGACAGGGTTCTACGAGCAGTACTTC.

This chain links TRBV6-5 with TRBJ2-7; tentative D call: TRBD1 (6 bases). Trimming pared 4 bases from V and 5 bases from J, leaving 12 bases between. The CDR3 is made up of 13 amino acids. In germline, CDR1 is MNHEY, CDR2 SVGAGI. The CDR3 region is CASSLTGVHEQYF. The CDR3 DNA sequence: TGTGCCAGCAGTTTGACAGGAGTCCACGAGCAGTACTTC.

The rearrangement links TRBV5-4 to TRBJ2-7, with D possibly TRBD2 on 6 matching bases. CDR1 SGHNT and CDR2 YYREEE come from the germline V gene (reference sequence). The CDR3 has 15 residues. Trimming removed 0 bases from V and 2 bases from J, with 12 bases in between. Here the CDR3 DNA reads TGTGCCAGCAGCTTGGGAGGGCTAGCGACCTACGAGCAGTACTTC. The encoded protein is CASSLGGLATYEQYF.

This clone was seen only once. With a much larger clone just one base away, this may be a read error. The chain links TRBV7-9 to TRBJ1-4; 7 nucleotides match TRBD1. The CDR3 has 14 amino acids. The V and J ends lost 4 bases and 7 bases, in that order; junction bases with no gene match: 6. Germline-derived CDR1 and CDR2 are SEHNR and FQNEAQ (reference sequence). Here the CDR3 reads CASSSRQGAEKLFF. CDR3 coding DNA: TGTGCCAGCAGCTCCAGACAGGGTGCTGAAAAACTGTTTTTT.

In DNA form, the CDR3 reads TGCGCCAGCAGCTTGAATGGGGGGCCTGACACCGGGGAGCTGTTTTTT. It encodes CASSLNGGPDTGELFF. The chain links TRBV5-1 to TRBJ2-2; the D call may be TRBD1 or TRBD2 (6 bases each). The CDR3 consists of 16 residues. The germline CDR1 and CDR2 sequences are SGHRS and YFSETQ. Trimming left V 1 base short and J 3 bases short, with 13 bases between.

The chain uses TRBV7-3 and TRBJ2-3, with D unclear. Germline values: CDR1 SGHTA, CDR2 FQGTGA. The CDR3 runs to 13 residues. The V and J ends lost 1 base and 6 bases respectively, with 8 bases between them. CDR3 nucleotide sequence: TGTGCCAGCAGCTTAAAGACGAGTGATACGCAGTATTTT. This sequence encodes CASSLKTSDTQYF.

The chain has TRBV11-2 and TRBJ1-1, with D possibly being TRBD1 (5 bases). This CDR3 is built from 13 residues. Trimming removed 3 bases from V and 1 base from J, with 6 bases in between. CDR1 SGHAT and CDR2 FQNNGV come from the germline V gene. The CDR3 DNA reads TGTGCCAGCAGCTTCCAGGGGAACACTGAAGCTTTCTTT. This codes for CASSFQGNTEAFF. Full variable domain (missing parts from reference TRBV11-2 and TRBJ1-1): EAGVAQSPRYKIIEKRQSVAFWCNPISGHATLYWYQQILGQGPKLLIQFQNNGVVDDSQLPKDRFSAERLKGVDSTLKIQPAKLEDSAVYLCASSFQGNTEAFFGQGTRLTVV.

This chain links TRBV7-2 with TRBJ2-2; 16 positions match TRBD2. The ends lost 4 bases at V and 4 bases at J; junction bases unmatched: 9. The CDR3 has 19 amino acids. Germline CDR1 reads SGHTA; CDR2 reads FQGNSA. The CDR3 reads CASSSNLGLAGGGTGELFF. CDR3 nucleotides: TGTGCCAGCAGCTCCAACCTGGGACTAGCGGGAGGGGGCACCGGGGAGCTGTTTTTT.

The chain uses TRBV5-1 and TRBJ1-4; 7 nucleotides agree with TRBD1. The V gene's germline CDR1 is SGHRS and CDR2 YFSETQ. The length of the CDR3 is 13 residues. After removal of 0 bases from V and 17 bases from J, the junction contained 10 bases not matched to a gene. The CDR3 loop reads CASSLETGRPSFF. CDR3 nucleotides: TGCGCCAGCAGCTTGGAGACAGGGCGACCTAGCTTTTTT.

CDR3 coding DNA: TGTGCCAGCTCACCACGGGGCCACGAGGAAAAACTGTTTTTT. It encodes CASSPRGHEEKLFF. This chain uses TRBV18 with TRBJ1-4, with D tentatively TRBD1 (5 bases). CDR1 is KGHSH, CDR2 LQKENI, per germline. Between the trimmed V and J ends, which lost 1 base and 8 bases, there was a span of 11 bases. The CDR3 sequence is 14 residues long. Full variable domain (remainder filled in from reference TRBV18 and TRBJ1-4): NAGVMQNPRHLVRRRGQEARLRCSPMKGHSHVYWYRQLPEEGLKFMVYLQKENIIDESGMPKERFSAEFPKEGPSILRIQQVVRGDSAAYFCASSPRGHEEKLFFGSGTQLSVL.

The rearrangement uses TRBV14 and TRBJ2-7; weak D call: TRBD2 (5 bases). CDR1 is SGHDN and CDR2 is FVKESK in the germline V gene. Trimming left V 1 base short and J 5 bases short, with 9 bases between. The CDR3 runs to 13 residues. For the CDR3, the DNA is TGTGCCAGCAGCCAAGGACTACCGAACGAGCAGTACTTC. As protein: CASSQGLPNEQYF.